This T cell receptor (beta chain) was sequenced for a study of early T cells in non-severe SARS-CoV-2 infection. Study-wide context: Alpha and beta chains were unpaired, from unsorted whole-blood bulk RNA. General observations from the study: The study's VDJdb matching favored anti-spike CD8 responses and missed private and CD4 specificities.

CDR3 length equals 14 residues. The germline V gene has CDR1 MDHEN and CDR2 SYDVKM. J gave up 4 bases and V 7 bases, and 7 bases lay outside the gene matches. The protocol attached unique molecular identifiers to individual cDNA molecules. Via MiXCR, TCRdb re-called the 5' RACE reads, giving one row per CDR3 protein. This table has 28,000 or so distinct CDR3 sequences, approximately 7% appearing once. This clonotype was detected ten times or more. Its cognate antigen is unknown. The TCR sequence derives from an adult who was a healthcare worker with PCR-confirmed SARS-CoV-2 infection or an uninfected control (not recorded which). The sample comprised whole blood. This chain links TRBV28 with TRBJ2-1, with 7 bases that match TRBD2. CDR3 DNA: TGTGCCAGCAAAACCGGGGGGTCTTACAATGAGCAGTTCTTC. Its translation is CASKTGGSYNEQFF.